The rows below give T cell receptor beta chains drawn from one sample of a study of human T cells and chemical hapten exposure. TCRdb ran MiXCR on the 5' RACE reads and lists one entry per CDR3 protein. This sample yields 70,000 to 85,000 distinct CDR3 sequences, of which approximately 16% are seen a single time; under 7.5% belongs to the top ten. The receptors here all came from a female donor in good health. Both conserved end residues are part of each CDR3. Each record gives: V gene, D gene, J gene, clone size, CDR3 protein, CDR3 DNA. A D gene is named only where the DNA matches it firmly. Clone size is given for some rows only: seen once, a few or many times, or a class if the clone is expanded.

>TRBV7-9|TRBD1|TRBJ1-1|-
CASSFLYRGSEAFF
TGTGCCAGCAGCTTCCTTTACAGGGGTTCTGAAGCTTTCTTT
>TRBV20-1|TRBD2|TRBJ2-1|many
CSARLGGGNEQFF
TGCAGTGCCCGACTGGGGGGAGGGAATGAGCAGTTCTTC
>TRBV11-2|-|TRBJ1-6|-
CASSLEAGGYSPLHF
TGTGCCAGCAGCTTAGAAGCGGGGGGTTATTCACCCCTCCACTTT
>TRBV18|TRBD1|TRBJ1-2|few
CASSPPTGEDGGYTF
TGTGCCAGCTCACCACCGACAGGGGAGGACGGTGGCTACACCTTC
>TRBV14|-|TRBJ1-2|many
CASSPLGGASGYTF
TGTGCCAGCAGCCCCCTTGGAGGGGCTAGTGGCTACACCTTC
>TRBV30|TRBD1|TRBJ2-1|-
CAWRNRGTDEQFF
TGTGCCTGGAGGAACAGGGGGACCGATGAGCAGTTCTTC
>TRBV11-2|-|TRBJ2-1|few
CASSPADFYNEQFF
TGTGCCAGCAGCCCAGCGGACTTCTACAATGAGCAGTTCTTC
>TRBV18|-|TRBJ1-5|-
CASSPPGRGSQPQHF
TGTGCCAGCTCACCACCGGGCAGGGGTTCGCAGCCCCAGCATTTT
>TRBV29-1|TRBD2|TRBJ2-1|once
CSVFSGGAEKNEQFF
TGCAGCGTCTTTAGCGGGGGGGCCGAGAAGAATGAGCAGTTCTTC
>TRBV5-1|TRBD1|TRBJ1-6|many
CASSGSTGGNSPLHF
TGCGCCAGCAGCGGATCGACAGGGGGGAATTCACCCCTCCACTTT
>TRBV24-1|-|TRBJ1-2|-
CATSEPDGALVGGYTF
TGTGCCACCAGTGAGCCGGACGGGGCTCTGGTAGGTGGCTACACCTTC
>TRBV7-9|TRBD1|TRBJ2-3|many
CASRRAGGPDTQYF
TGTGCCAGCCGCAGGGCAGGGGGACCAGATACGCAGTATTTT
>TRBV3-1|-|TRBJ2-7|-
CASSQDGSGYEQYF
TGTGCCAGCAGCCAAGACGGATCGGGTTACGAGCAGTACTTC
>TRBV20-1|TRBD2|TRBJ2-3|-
CSAPLQLAEQYF
TGCAGTGCCCCCCTTCAACTAGCGGAGCAGTATTTT
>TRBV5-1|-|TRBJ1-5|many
CASPSSRVGGNQPQHF
TGCGCCAGCCCATCATCCAGGGTCGGCGGCAATCAGCCCCAGCATTTT
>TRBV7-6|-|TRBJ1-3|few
CASSPEATRLGNTIYF
TGTGCCAGCAGCCCCGAAGCGACACGGCTCGGAAACACCATATATTTT
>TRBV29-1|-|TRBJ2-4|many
CSVAGLPALAKNIQYF
TGCAGCGTTGCCGGGTTACCCGCACTAGCCAAAAACATTCAGTACTTC
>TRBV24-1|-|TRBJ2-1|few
CATSDSLDGISYNEQFF
TGTGCCACCAGTGATTCCCTTGACGGAATCTCCTACAATGAGCAGTTCTTC
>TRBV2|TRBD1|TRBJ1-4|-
CASRWGTGNEKLFF
TGTGCCAGCAGGTGGGGGACAGGGAATGAAAAACTGTTTTTT
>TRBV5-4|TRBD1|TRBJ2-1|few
CASSSGTGGYKQFF
TGTGCCAGCAGCTCCGGGACAGGGGGGTATAAGCAGTTCTTC
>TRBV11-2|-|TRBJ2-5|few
CASSPWGSQETQYF
TGTGCCAGCAGCCCCTGGGGTTCACAGGAGACCCAGTACTTC
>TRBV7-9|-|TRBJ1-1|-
CASSLGGREGTEAFF
TGTGCCAGCAGCTTAGGGGGCAGGGAGGGCACTGAAGCTTTCTTT
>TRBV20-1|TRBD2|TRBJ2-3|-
CSARENPLRLAEADTQYF
TGCAGTGCTAGAGAAAACCCTCTACGACTAGCAGAGGCAGATACGCAGTATTTT
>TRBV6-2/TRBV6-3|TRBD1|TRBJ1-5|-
CASIDPKTGGHQPQHF
TGTGCCAGTATCGACCCCAAAACAGGGGGGCATCAGCCCCAGCATTTT
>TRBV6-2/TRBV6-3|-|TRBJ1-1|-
CASSTPGAQLPGAFF
TGTGCCAGCAGTACGCCGGGGGCACAGCTTCCCGGGGCTTTCTTT
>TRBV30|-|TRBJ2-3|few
CAWAIGTGADTQYF
TGTGCCTGGGCTATCGGGACCGGCGCAGATACGCAGTATTTT
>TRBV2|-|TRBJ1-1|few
CASRPVRAEAFF
TGTGCCAGCAGGCCCGTGCGCGCTGAAGCTTTCTTT
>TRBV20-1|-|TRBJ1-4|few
CSARVSGDKDEKLFF
TGCAGTGCTAGAGTGAGCGGGGACAAAGATGAAAAACTGTTTTTT
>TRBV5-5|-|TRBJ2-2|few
CASSFTQLSTGTGELFF
TGTGCCAGCAGCTTCACCCAGCTGTCAACGGGTACCGGGGAGCTGTTTTTT
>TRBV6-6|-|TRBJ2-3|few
CASSYRTGTGTDTQYF
TGTGCCAGCAGTTACCGGACCGGGACGGGCACAGATACGCAGTATTTT
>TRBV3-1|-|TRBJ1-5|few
CASSQGPNSNQPQHF
TGTGCCAGCAGCCAAGGACCTAATAGCAATCAGCCCCAGCATTTT
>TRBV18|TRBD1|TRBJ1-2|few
CASSPDRAGGYTF
TGTGCCAGCTCACCAGACAGGGCCGGTGGCTACACCTTC
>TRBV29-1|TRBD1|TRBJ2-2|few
CSVVPGTATGELFF
TGCAGCGTTGTTCCCGGGACAGCCACCGGGGAGCTGTTTTTT
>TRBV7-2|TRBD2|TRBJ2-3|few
CASSLGGGTSGNTQYF
TGTGCCAGCAGCTTAGGAGGGGGGACTAGCGGGAATACGCAGTATTTT
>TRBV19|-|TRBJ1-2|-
CASSIVGGIQANYGYTF
TGTGCCAGTAGTATAGTAGGCGGGATTCAAGCTAACTATGGCTACACCTTC
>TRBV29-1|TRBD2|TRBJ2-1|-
CSAPSGDSGSSEQFF
TGCAGCGCGCCATCAGGTGATAGCGGGAGTAGTGAGCAGTTCTTC
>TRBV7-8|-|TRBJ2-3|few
CASSPFTDTQYF
TGTGCCAGCAGCCCGTTTACAGATACGCAGTATTTT
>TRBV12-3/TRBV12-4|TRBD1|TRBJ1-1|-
CASNPGGGSTEAFF
TGTGCCAGCAACCCAGGGGGGGGTAGCACTGAAGCTTTCTTT
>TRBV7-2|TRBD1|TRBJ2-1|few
CASGQGAVEQFF
TGTGCCAGCGGACAGGGGGCCGTTGAGCAGTTCTTC
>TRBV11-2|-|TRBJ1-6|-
CASSLDPALSPLHF
TGTGCCAGCAGCTTAGATCCGGCACTTTCACCCCTCCACTTT